This T cell receptor (beta chain) was captured by sequencing in a study of T cell repertoires in cytomegalovirus infection (dated by TCRdb to between 2018 and 2020). About the study as a whole: Alongside well-studied HLA-B-restricted epitopes, the peptide stimulations were aimed at recently identified HLA-C-restricted CMV epitopes, whose presentation resists viral immunomodulation. Donor HLA type was relevant to the analysis, because carriage of CMV infection together with the matching HLA type was indicated by public TCR beta signatures. Paper-wide results and their limitations: In both this cohort and an independent cohort of several hundred donors, the cumulative frequency of public TCR beta family members distinguished carriers of CMV infection plus the relevant HLA type. The ex vivo response was dominated by HLA-C-restricted CMV-specific TCR beta clonotypes, and the single most frequent clonotype in two of eight donors was supplied by these HLA-C-restricted clonotypes.

In light of the paper, this sample's treatment or condition label describes: in vitro stimulation with specific CMV peptide epitopes to enrich CMV-specific T cells. The sequencing machine was an Illumina HiSeq 1500. The public reads were quality trimmed at Q25 with fastp and then assembled into clones with MiXCR by TCRdb, keeping productive beta chains. When rows share a CDR3 protein, they turn into one entry using the most common DNA and genes. The sample table shows about 920,000 distinct CDR3 sequences, and roughly 31% are seen once. The top ten clones comprise about 14% of the sample. The CDR1 and CDR2 encoded by the germline V gene are SGHTA and FQGNSA. V drops 3 bases and J drops 0 bases, leaving 17 bases in between. Including cysteine and phenylalanine, the CDR3 has 17 amino acids. Left in the record is the CDR3 DNA by itself, 51 bases read in frame from the first base. This clonotype was observed a few times. The clone's antigen remains unknown. Nothing much larger sits one base from this clone, and base qualities are not available.

Recombination joined TRBV7-2 with TRBJ1-1; the D gene is possibly TRBD1, with 6 bases matching. Material: cultured CD8+ T cells from PBMCs, obtained from culture after CMV antigen stimulation. The TCR originated in a human donor in good health (CMV status not recorded). Some clones in this sample may be carry-over from other donors' samples. The encoded CDR3 is CASSFQWGGPMNTEAFF. The sequenced DNA: TGTGCCAGCAGCTTCCAGTGGGGGGGGCCAATGAACACTGAAGCTTTCTTT.